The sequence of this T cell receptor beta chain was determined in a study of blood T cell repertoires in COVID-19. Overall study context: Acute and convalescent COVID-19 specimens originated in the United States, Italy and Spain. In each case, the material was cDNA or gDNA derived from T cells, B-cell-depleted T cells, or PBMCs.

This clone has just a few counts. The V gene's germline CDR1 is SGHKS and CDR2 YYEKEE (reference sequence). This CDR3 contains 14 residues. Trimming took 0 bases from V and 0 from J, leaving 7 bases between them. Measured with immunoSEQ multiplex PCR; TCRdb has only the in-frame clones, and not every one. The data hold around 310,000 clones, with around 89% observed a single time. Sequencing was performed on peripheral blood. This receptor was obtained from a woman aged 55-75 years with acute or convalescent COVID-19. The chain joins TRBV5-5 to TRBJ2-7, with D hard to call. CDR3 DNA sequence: TGTGCCAGCAGCTTGGGGCGGATCTCCTACGAGCAGTACTTC. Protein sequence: CASSLGRISYEQYF.